This T cell receptor (beta chain) was captured by sequencing in a study of blood T cell repertoires in COVID-19. Study summary: There were acute and convalescent COVID-19 samples, and they came from the United States, Italy and Spain. Nucleic acid was either cDNA or gDNA, and it came from T cells, B-cell-depleted T cells, or PBMCs.

Original handling: Nucleated cell number was recorded as an estimate derived from reference gene primer amplification. Libraries were prepared by immunoSEQ multiplex PCR; TCRdb keeps only in-frame clonotypes and omits some of them. V and J calls and clone size are copied from that table; D and trimming were computed from the DNA. Of roughly 38,000 clones in the sample, 86% were seen once. This clone has just a few counts. CDR1 and CDR2 (germline): SGHRS, YFSETQ. Trimming at V came to 2 bases and at J to 0 bases, leaving 6 bases not matched to a gene. The CDR3 runs to 17 residues. The TCR originated in a man aged 45-65 years in a cohort sampled during active COVID-19. Sequences were obtained from peripheral blood. This sequence joins TRBV5-1 and TRBJ1-3, with 9 positions matching TRBD1. The CDR3 DNA follows: TGCGCCAGCAGCTTAGGGACAGGGCCCCACTCTGGAAACACCATATATTTT. Protein sequence: CASSLGTGPHSGNTIYF.